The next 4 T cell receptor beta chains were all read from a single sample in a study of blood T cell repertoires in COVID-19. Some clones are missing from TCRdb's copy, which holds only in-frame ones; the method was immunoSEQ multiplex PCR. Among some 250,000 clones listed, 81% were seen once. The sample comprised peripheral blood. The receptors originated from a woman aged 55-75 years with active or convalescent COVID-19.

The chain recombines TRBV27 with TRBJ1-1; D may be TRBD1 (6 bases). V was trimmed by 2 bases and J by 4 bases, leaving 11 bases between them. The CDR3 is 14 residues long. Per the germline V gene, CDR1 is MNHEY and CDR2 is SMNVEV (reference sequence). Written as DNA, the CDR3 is TGTGCCAGCAGTTTAGGGGGCACGGCCACTGAAGCTTTCTTT. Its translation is CASSLGGTATEAFF.

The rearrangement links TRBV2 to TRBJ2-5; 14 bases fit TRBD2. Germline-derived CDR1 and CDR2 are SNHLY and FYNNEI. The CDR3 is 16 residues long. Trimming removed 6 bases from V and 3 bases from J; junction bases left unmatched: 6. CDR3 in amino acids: CASREGLAGDKETQYF. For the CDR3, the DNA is TGTGCCAGCAGGGAGGGACTAGCGGGGGATAAAGAGACCCAGTACTTC.

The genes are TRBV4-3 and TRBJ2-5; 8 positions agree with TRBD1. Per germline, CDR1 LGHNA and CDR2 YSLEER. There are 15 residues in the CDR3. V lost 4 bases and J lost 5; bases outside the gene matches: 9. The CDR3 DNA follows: TGCGCCAGCAGCCCACGCTCAGGGGGCCAGGAGACCCAGTACTTC. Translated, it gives CASSPRSGGQETQYF.

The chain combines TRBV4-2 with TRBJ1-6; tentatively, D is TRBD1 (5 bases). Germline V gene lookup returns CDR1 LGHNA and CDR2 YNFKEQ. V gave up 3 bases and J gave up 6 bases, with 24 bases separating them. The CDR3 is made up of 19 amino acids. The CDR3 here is CASSQVRTRGGLGNSPLHF. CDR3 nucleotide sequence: TGTGCCAGCAGCCAGGTTAGGACCCGCGGGGGTTTAGGTAATTCACCCCTCCACTTT.